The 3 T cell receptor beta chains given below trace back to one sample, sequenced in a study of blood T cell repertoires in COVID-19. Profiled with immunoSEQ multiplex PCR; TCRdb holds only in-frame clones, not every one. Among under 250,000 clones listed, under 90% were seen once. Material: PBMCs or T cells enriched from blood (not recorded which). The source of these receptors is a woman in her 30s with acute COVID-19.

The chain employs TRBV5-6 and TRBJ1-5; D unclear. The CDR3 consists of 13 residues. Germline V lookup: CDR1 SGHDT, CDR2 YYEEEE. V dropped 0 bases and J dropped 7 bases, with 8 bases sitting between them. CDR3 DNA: TGTGCCAGCAGCTTGGGGGCAAGACAGCCCCAGCATTTT. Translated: CASSLGARQPQHF.

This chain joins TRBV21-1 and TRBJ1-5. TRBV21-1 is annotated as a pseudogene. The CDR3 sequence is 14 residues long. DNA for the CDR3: TGTGCCAGCAGCAAAGACGGGGGAGCTCAGCCCCAGCATTTT. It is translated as CASSKDGGAQPQHF.

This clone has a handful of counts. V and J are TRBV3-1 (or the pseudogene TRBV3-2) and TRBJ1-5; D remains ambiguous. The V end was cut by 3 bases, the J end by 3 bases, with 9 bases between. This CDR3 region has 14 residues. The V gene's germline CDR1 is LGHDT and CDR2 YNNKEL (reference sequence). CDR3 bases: TGTGCCAGCAGCCAGGCAGGTAACAATCAGCCCCAGCATTTT. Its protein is CASSQAGNNQPQHF.